Listed here are 20 T cell receptor beta chains from one sample, sequenced in a study of blood T cell repertoires in COVID-19. Data came from immunoSEQ multiplex PCR; TCRdb stores just in-frame clones and leaves some out. The table has 380,000 or so clones, approximately 91% seen once. Material for sequencing was PBMCs or T cells enriched from blood (not recorded which). The receptors originated from a woman aged 40 to 55 with acute COVID-19.

The rearrangement uses TRBV11-2 and TRBJ1-1; D ambiguous. Germline CDR1 is SGHAT and CDR2 is FQNNGV. V lost 6 bases, J lost 4 bases, and 6 bases lay in between. CDR3 size: 11 residues. The CDR3 sequence is CASRDTTEAFF. In DNA, the CDR3 is TGTGCCAGCAGAGACACCACTGAAGCTTTCTTT.

The chain has TRBV6-5 and TRBJ1-1, with D maybe TRBD1 (5 bases). The germline gives CDR1 MNHEY, CDR2 SVGAGI. The CDR3 consists of 14 residues. The V end lost 6 bases, the J end lost 1 base, and 12 bases lay between the germline ends. CDR3 sequence (DNA): TGTGCCAGCAGAGTTACAGGCGAGAACACTGAAGCTTTCTTT. Translating gives CASRVTGENTEAFF.

Only one count was recorded for this clone. The chain uses TRBV19 and TRBJ1-1, with D uncertain. Germline V gene lookup returns CDR1 LNHDA and CDR2 SQIVND (reference sequence). This CDR3 has 13 residues. Trimming stripped 3 bases from V and 1 base from J, with 6 bases between. The CDR3 reads CASSMRENTEAFF. CDR3 nucleotides: TGTGCCAGTAGTATGCGAGAGAACACTGAAGCTTTCTTT.

The chain couples TRBV5-1 to TRBJ2-7, with 14 bases matching TRBD2. Trimming cost V 0 bases and J 3 bases; bases outside gene matches: 2. The CDR3 runs to 16 residues. CDR1 SGHRS and CDR2 YFSETQ come from the germline V gene. For the CDR3, the DNA is TGCGCCAGCAGCTTGGGACTAGCGGGGGGGTTCTACGAGCAGTACTTC. Residues: CASSLGLAGGFYEQYF.

The chain combines TRBV5-1 with TRBJ1-4; D gene uncertain. V dropped 4 bases and J dropped 8 bases, with 12 bases sitting between them. Per the germline V gene, CDR1 is SGHRS and CDR2 is YFSETQ. The CDR3 contains 13 residues. Here the CDR3 reads CASSPGPGEKLFF. In DNA, the CDR3 is TGCGCCAGCAGCCCGGGCCCGGGGGAAAAACTGTTTTTT.

The V gene is TRBV7-6, the J gene TRBJ1-1; D possibly corresponds to TRBD1 (6 bases). The ends were cut back, 6 bases at V and 7 bases at J, with 21 bases in the middle. This CDR3 has 15 amino acids. The germline gives CDR1 SGHVS, CDR2 FNYEAQ. In DNA, the CDR3 is TGTGCCAGCAGTCGAGGGGGGGAATTAGGGAATGAAGCTTTCTTT. It translates to CASSRGGELGNEAFF.

The genes are TRBV7-9 and TRBJ2-2; D call uncertain. The CDR3 is 13 residues long. CDR1 is SEHNR, CDR2 FQNEAQ, per germline (reference sequence). V was pared by 6 bases and J by 4 bases, with 9 bases between. The CDR3 protein is CASRPYTTGELFF. In DNA, the CDR3 is TGTGCCAGCAGACCGTACACCACCGGGGAGCTGTTTTTT.

Details on this clone: At one of its ends the junction is not consistent with the germline gene, which may arise from a read error. The chain joins TRBV3-1 (or the pseudogene TRBV3-2) to TRBJ1-6, with D maybe TRBD1 (5 bases). The CDR3 runs to 13 residues. The germline gives CDR1 LGHDT, CDR2 YNNKEL (reference sequence). CDR3: CASSPGGYSPLHF. CDR3 sequence (DNA): TGTGCCAGCAGCCCGGGGGGGTATTCGCCCCTCCACTTT.

The genes are TRBV7-9 and TRBJ1-4; D call uncertain. CDR3 length: 15 residues. The V end was cut by 8 bases, the J end by 4 bases, with 17 bases between. Germline CDR1 SEHNR, CDR2 FQNEAQ (reference sequence). The CDR3 reads CASHTGVVNNEKLFF. The CDR3 DNA is TGTGCCAGCCACACGGGTGTAGTGAATAATGAAAAACTGTTTTTT. Using reference TRBV7-9 and TRBJ1-4 for the parts outside the CDR3, the full variable domain is DTGVSQNPRHKITKRGQNVTFRCDPISEHNRLYWYRQTLGQGPEFLTYFQNEAQLEKSRLLSDRFSAERPKGSFSTLEIQRTEQGDSAMYLCASHTGVVNNEKLFFGSGTQLSVL.

The chain links TRBV4-2 to TRBJ2-2, with unresolved D. The V gene lost 0 bases and the J gene lost 7 bases, with 9 bases spanning the gap. Germline V CDR1 and CDR2: LGHNA, YNFKEQ. The CDR3 is made up of 14 amino acids. The DNA for the CDR3 is TGTGCCAGCAGCCAAGATGTCGGTCGCGGGGAGCTGTTTTTT. As protein: CASSQDVGRGELFF.

The genes are TRBV3-1 (or the pseudogene TRBV3-2) and TRBJ2-3; a possible D gene is TRBD2 (6 bases). V gave up 4 bases and J gave up 5 bases, with 13 bases separating them. From germline, CDR1 is LGHDT and CDR2 YNNKEL (reference sequence). The CDR3 has 14 amino acids. The DNA of the CDR3 is TGTGCCAGCAGCCCGGCTTCGGGACTAGATACGCAGTATTTT. Its translation is CASSPASGLDTQYF.

The CDR3 loop reads CASSPSGGAIDEQYF. CDR3 DNA sequence: TGCGCCAGCAGCCCTAGCGGGGGGGCCATCGACGAGCAGTACTTC. The V gene is TRBV5-1, the J gene TRBJ2-7, with 12 bases that match TRBD2. The germline V gene encodes CDR1 SGHRS and CDR2 YFSETQ. The CDR3 extends over 15 amino acids. J was trimmed by 5 bases and V by 4 bases; bases with no gene match: 7.

This chain connects TRBV5-4 to TRBJ1-2; a weak D match, TRBD1 (6 bases). Germline V gene lookup returns CDR1 SGHNT and CDR2 YYREEE (reference sequence). Trimming removed 2 bases from V and 1 base from J, with 12 bases in between. The CDR3 length is 15 residues. CDR3 sequence reads: CASSFDRLLNYGYTF. The CDR3 DNA reads TGTGCCAGCAGCTTTGACAGGCTCCTTAACTATGGCTACACCTTC.

The chain couples TRBV5-1 to TRBJ1-1; perhaps TRBD1 as D (5 bases). The CDR3 runs to 14 residues. The V gene's germline CDR1 is SGHRS and CDR2 YFSETQ. The V and J ends lost 0 bases and 2 bases respectively, with 8 bases between them. The CDR3 here is CASSLADTNTEAFF. CDR3 bases: TGCGCCAGCAGCTTGGCGGACACAAACACTGAAGCTTTCTTT. The complete variable domain, with remaining parts taken from reference TRBV5-1 and TRBJ1-1, reads KAGVTQTPRYLIKTRGQQVTLSCSPISGHRSVSWYQQTPGQGLQFLFEYFSETQRNKGNFPGRFSGRQFSNSRSEMNVSTLELGDSALYLCASSLADTNTEAFFGQGTRLTVV.

Of note for this clone: Other DNA sequences of this sample code for an identical CDR3. The J gene is TRBJ1-1, the V gene TRBV7-9, with D possibly TRBD1 on 6 matching bases. Looked up from germline, CDR1 is SEHNR and CDR2 is FQNEAQ (reference sequence). The CDR3 spans 13 residues. Trimming removed 4 bases at V and 3 bases at J, with 9 bases between. The CDR3 loop is CASSSGQHTEAFF. The CDR3 DNA follows: TGTGCCAGCAGCTCTGGACAGCACACTGAAGCTTTCTTT.

V usage is TRBV15 and J usage is TRBJ2-1; D is uncertain. CDR3 length: 13 residues. Germline V lookup: CDR1 LNHNV, CDR2 YYDKDF (reference sequence). Trimming left V 3 bases short and J 5 bases short, with 8 bases between. DNA for the CDR3: TGTGCCACCAGCAGGCAGATTCACAATGAGCAGTTCTTC. Translated, it gives CATSRQIHNEQFF. Filled out from reference TRBV15 and TRBJ2-1, the complete variable domain reads DAMVIQNPRYQVTQFGKPVTLSCSQTLNHNVMYWYQQKSSQAPKLLFHYYDKDFNNEADTPDNFQSRRPNTSFCFLDIRSPGLGDTAMYLCATSRQIHNEQFFGPGTRLTVL.

This clone was seen more than once but under ten times. This chain links TRBV18 with TRBJ1-1; the match to TRBD1 covers 7 bases. The CDR3 totals 15 residues. The V gene end was trimmed by 3 bases and the J gene end by 7 bases; junction bases not matched to a gene: 11. Germline V gives CDR1 KGHSH, CDR2 LQKENI. The CDR3 loop is CASSPNRGAGHEAFF. CDR3 sequence (DNA): TGTGCCAGCTCACCTAACAGGGGCGCAGGGCATGAAGCTTTCTTT.

V is TRBV5-4 and J is TRBJ2-3; D may be TRBD1 (6 bases). The CDR3 is made up of 13 amino acids. Trimming pared 2 bases from V and 4 bases from J, leaving 8 bases between. Germline V lookup: CDR1 SGHNT, CDR2 YYREEE (reference sequence). This CDR3 is CASSFQGSDTQYF. Written as DNA, the CDR3 is TGTGCCAGCAGCTTTCAGGGGTCAGATACGCAGTATTTT.

The chain uses TRBV13 and TRBJ2-1; possibly TRBD2 for D (5 bases). The V gene lost 5 bases and the J gene lost 0 bases, with 8 bases spanning the gap. Germline loops: CDR1 PRHDT, CDR2 FYEKMQ (reference sequence). The CDR3 covers 14 residues. The chain's CDR3 is CASSLGSSYNEQFF. CDR3 nucleotide sequence: TGTGCCAGCAGCCTGGGGAGCTCCTACAATGAGCAGTTCTTC.

This chain uses TRBV7-9 with TRBJ1-5; D unclear. The V gene's germline CDR1 is SEHNR and CDR2 FQNEAQ (reference sequence). Trimming took 1 base from V and 3 from J, leaving 4 bases between them. This CDR3 region has 13 residues. CDR3 DNA sequence: TGTGCCAGCAGCTTAGGTTACAATCAGCCCCAGCATTTT. As protein: CASSLGYNQPQHF. Looking up the rest from reference TRBV7-9 and TRBJ1-5 gives the full variable domain: DTGVSQNPRHKITKRGQNVTFRCDPISEHNRLYWYRQTLGQGPEFLTYFQNEAQLEKSRLLSDRFSAERPKGSFSTLEIQRTEQGDSAMYLCASSLGYNQPQHFGDGTRLSIL.